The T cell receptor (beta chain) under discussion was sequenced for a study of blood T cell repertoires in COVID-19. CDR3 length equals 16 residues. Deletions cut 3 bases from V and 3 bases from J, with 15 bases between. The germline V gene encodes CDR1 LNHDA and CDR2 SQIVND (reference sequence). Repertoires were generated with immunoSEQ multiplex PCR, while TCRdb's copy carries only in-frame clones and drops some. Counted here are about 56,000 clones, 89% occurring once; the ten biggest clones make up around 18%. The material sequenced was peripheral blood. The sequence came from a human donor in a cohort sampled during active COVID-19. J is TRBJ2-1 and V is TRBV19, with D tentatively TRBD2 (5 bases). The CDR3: CASSIYPSEGYNEQFF. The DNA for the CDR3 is TGTGCCAGTAGTATCTACCCTTCCGAGGGCTACAATGAGCAGTTCTTC.